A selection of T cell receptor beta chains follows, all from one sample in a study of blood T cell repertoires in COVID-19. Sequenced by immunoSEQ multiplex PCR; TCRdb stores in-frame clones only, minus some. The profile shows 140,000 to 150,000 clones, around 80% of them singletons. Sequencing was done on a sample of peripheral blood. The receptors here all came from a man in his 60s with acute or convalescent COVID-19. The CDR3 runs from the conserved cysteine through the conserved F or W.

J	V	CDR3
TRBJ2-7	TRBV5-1	CASSLGQGGYEQYF
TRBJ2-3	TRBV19	CASRLAGTDTQYF
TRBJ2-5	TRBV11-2	CASSLDTVQETQYF
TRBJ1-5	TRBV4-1	CASSQGTFRNQPQHF
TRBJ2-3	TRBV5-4	CASSLILTDTQYF
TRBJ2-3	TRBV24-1	CATQSTGAGSTDTQYF
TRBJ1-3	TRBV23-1	CASPNRPGSSSGNTIYF
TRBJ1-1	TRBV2	CASSPTGPHREAFF
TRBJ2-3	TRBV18	CASSLVAGGRPDTQYF
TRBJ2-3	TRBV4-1	CASSLTEWGTDTQYF
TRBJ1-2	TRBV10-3	CAISGKDRGPTYGYTF
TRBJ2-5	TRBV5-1	CASSLGHVRGETQYF
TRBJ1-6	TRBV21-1	CASRKVSSYNSPLHF
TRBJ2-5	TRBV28	CASSPPSGSQETQYF
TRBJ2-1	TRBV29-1	CSVLPAGTGSYNEQFF
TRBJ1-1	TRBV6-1	CASSGGQGAKNTEAFF
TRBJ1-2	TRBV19	CASSIDPFDSYGYTF
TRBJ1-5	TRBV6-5	CASSRQGSGQPQHF
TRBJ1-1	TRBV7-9	CASSPGRGSLEAFF
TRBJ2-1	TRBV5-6	CASSLGHQGYNEQFF
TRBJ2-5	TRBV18	CASSPVTGVRVETQYF
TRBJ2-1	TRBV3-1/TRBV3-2	CASSQDMSGRSYNEQFF
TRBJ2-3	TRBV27	CASSPDRGNTDTQYF
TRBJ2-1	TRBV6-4	CASSEGSGSFDEQFF
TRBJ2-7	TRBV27	CASSSPDSYEQYF
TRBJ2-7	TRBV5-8	CASSRTGAYEQYF